A single sample gave rise to the 25 T cell receptor beta chains below, sequenced in a study of molecular identifiers for immune sequencing clone quantification (dated by TCRdb to the late 2010s). Library prep was done by PCR. Reads for this sample came from a NextSeq 500. The public reads were quality trimmed at Q25 with fastp and then assembled into clones with MiXCR by TCRdb, keeping productive beta chains. Each CDR3 protein appears once, grouped with its most common genes and DNA. The table for this sample lists some 580,000 distinct CDR3 sequences; about 25% of them were counted only once. The ten largest clonotypes hold roughly 0.83% of the sample. The sample consisted of naive CD8+ T cells from blood, with Jurkat cell RNA spiked in. The label giving this sample's cell subset or site can be read as: FACS-sorted CD8+CD4-CCR7+CD45RA+ naive T cells. These receptors were collected from a human donor in good health. Some libraries in this study had Jurkat cell RNA spiked in.

In nucleotides, the CDR3 is TGTGCCAGCAGCAGACCGGGACATCAAGAGACCCAGTACTTC. Residues: CASSRPGHQETQYF. J is TRBJ2-5 and V is TRBV7-8, with a weak D call TRBD1 (6 bases). Trimming cost V 5 bases and J 2 bases, with 12 bases left between them. Germline CDR1 reads SGHVS; CDR2 reads FQNEAQ. This CDR3 region has 14 residues.

This clonotype was counted many times. The chain carries TRBV27 and TRBJ1-1; D not certain. The germline gives CDR1 MNHEY, CDR2 SMNVEV (reference sequence). V was trimmed by 2 bases and J by 4 bases, leaving 11 bases between them. The CDR3 runs 14 residues. CDR3 DNA sequence: TGTGCCAGCAGTTTAGTGCAGACGGTCACTGAAGCTTTCTTT. Its translation: CASSLVQTVTEAFF.

A few counts support this clonotype. This chain joins TRBV4-2 and TRBJ1-1, with D unresolved. The CDR3 runs 14 residues. V dropped 3 bases and J dropped 3 bases, with 11 bases sitting between them. The V gene's germline CDR1 is LGHNA and CDR2 YNFKEQ. CDR3 DNA: TGTGCCAGCAGCCAGGCCGACGGAGACACTGAAGCTTTCTTT. Translating it yields CASSQADGDTEAFF.

There are a few counts of this clonotype. V usage is TRBV12-3 or TRBV12-4 and J usage is TRBJ1-1; possible D gene TRBD1, 5 bases. Deletions cut 7 bases from V and 10 bases from J, with 25 bases between. This CDR3 contains 15 residues. The CDR3: CASTLNWVYRQPAFF. For the CDR3, the DNA is TGTGCCAGCACCTTAAATTGGGTCTATAGACAGCCAGCTTTCTTT.

The chain has TRBV7-3 and TRBJ2-1, with TRBD1 identical over 10 bases. V was pared by 5 bases and J by 0 bases, with 7 bases of the junction left unmatched. This CDR3 is built from 17 residues. Germline V gene data show CDR1 as SGHTA and CDR2 as FQGTGA. DNA for the CDR3: TGTGCCAGCAGCCCCATACGGGACAGGGGCTCCTACAATGAGCAGTTCTTC. This sequence encodes CASSPIRDRGSYNEQFF.

Remarks on this clonotype: No conserved phenylalanine or tryptophan is present at the end of the CDR3, so a read error is the likely explanation. The CDR3 DNA sequence: TGTGCCAGCAGTTTCGGGACTAGTCACACCTACGAGCAGTACCTC. Its translation is CASSFGTSHTYEQYL. The V call is TRBV7-6, the J call TRBJ2-7; 8 bases line up with TRBD2. V shed 6 bases, J shed 2 bases, and the junction held 9 bases outside the gene matches. Germline V gives CDR1 SGHVS, CDR2 FNYEAQ. This CDR3 region has 15 residues.

In this sample, this clonotype turned up many times. The rearrangement uses TRBV28 and TRBJ1-4; 9 bases match TRBD1. Germline V lookup: CDR1 MDHEN, CDR2 SYDVKM. The V segment lost 5 bases and the J segment 6 bases; nucleotides outside the gene matches: 7. The CDR3 has 15 amino acids. The CDR3 DNA reads TGTGCCAGCAGTGATACGGGACAGGGTCATGAAAAACTGTTTTTT. Translated, it gives CASSDTGQGHEKLFF.

At least ten counts were recorded for this clonotype. The J gene is TRBJ2-7, the V gene TRBV12-5; D is perhaps TRBD1 (6 bases). This CDR3 has 16 residues. The V end was cut by 1 base, the J end by 9 bases, with 22 bases between. The germline gives CDR1 LGHNT, CDR2 FRNRAP. The CDR3 region has the DNA TGTGCTAGTGGTTTGGACACCGGGACATCTGCGACCTGGCAGTACTTC. It translates to CASGLDTGTSATWQYF.

This clonotype was seen only a few times. The V call is TRBV2, the J call TRBJ2-3, with 8 bases lining up with TRBD2. The CDR3 length is 19 residues. Trimming took 7 bases from V and 2 from J; bases not matched to a gene: 20. The germline V gene has CDR1 SNHLY and CDR2 FYNNEI. The CDR3 DNA reads TGTGCCAGCACCGGTGGGTACGGGGGGGCCCTCCCGGACACAGATACGCAGTATTTT. Protein product: CASTGGYGGALPDTDTQYF.

A word on this clonotype: Mismatch with germline at one junction end may stem from a read error. CDR3 coding DNA: TGTACCAGTAGTATTGCAGCAGATACGCAGTATTTT. It specifies CTSSIAADTQYF. The chain employs TRBV19 and TRBJ2-3, with no clear D. CDR3 length: 12 amino acids. Germline V gives CDR1 LNHDA, CDR2 SQIVND (reference sequence).

As concerns this clonotype: A read error may be the cause here, since a much bigger clone is one base away. The rearrangement uses TRBV12-3 or TRBV12-4 and TRBJ1-5; D is possibly TRBD1 (6 bases). V lost 1 base and J 3 bases, leaving 13 bases between the germline ends. This CDR3 contains 16 residues. The CDR3 coding sequence is TGTGCCAGCAGTTTAGGTGGGGGCCGCCTCAATCAGCCCCAGCATTTT. Its translation is CASSLGGGRLNQPQHF.

CDR3 in DNA: TGCGCCAGCAGCCAACCCGGGACAGGGGTGGGCGAAGAACTGTTTTTT. It codes for CASSQPGTGVGEELFF. The rearrangement links TRBV4-3 to TRBJ1-4; the match to TRBD1 covers 10 bases. V was clipped by 2 bases and J by 12 bases; unmatched bases: 12. The CDR3 has 16 residues. Germline V gives CDR1 LGHNA, CDR2 YSLEER.

As for this clonotype: This could be a read error, since a much larger clone is one nucleotide away. The rearrangement uses TRBV5-6 and TRBJ1-4; TRBD1 is a possible D gene (6 bases). Per the germline V gene, CDR1 is SGHDT and CDR2 is YYEEEE. The CDR3 length is 14 residues. CDR3 DNA: TGTGCCAGCAGCTTGGCAGGGGTGAATGAAAAACTGTCTTTT. It yields the protein CASSLAGVNEKLSF.

This sequence joins TRBV28 and TRBJ2-7; 8 nucleotides agree with TRBD2. V shed 8 bases and J 2 bases; nucleotides not matched to a gene: 14. Germline loops: CDR1 MDHEN, CDR2 SYDVKM. CDR3 size: 16 residues. This chain's CDR3 is CASQREPGLGTYEQYF. The CDR3 coding sequence is TGTGCCAGCCAAAGGGAACCGGGACTAGGAACCTACGAGCAGTACTTC.

The genes are TRBV7-2 and TRBJ1-2, with TRBD1 matching over 12 bases. After removal of 3 bases from V and 4 bases from J, the junction contained 3 bases not matched to a gene. This CDR3 has 15 residues. Looked up from germline, CDR1 is SGHTA and CDR2 is FQGNSA. Here the CDR3 DNA reads TGTGCCAGCAGCTTTTCGGGACAGGGGGCCTATGGCTACACCTTC. This gives the protein CASSFSGQGAYGYTF.

This clonotype was seen only a few times. The gene calls are TRBV4-3 and TRBJ2-5, with 9 nucleotides matching TRBD2. Germline CDR1 is LGHNA and CDR2 is YSLEER. The CDR3 runs 16 residues. J gave up 5 bases and V 0 bases, and 7 bases lay outside the gene matches. CDR3 amino acids: CASSQDLAGVGETQYF. The CDR3 nucleotides are TGCGCCAGCAGCCAAGATTTAGCGGGAGTCGGTGAGACCCAGTACTTC.

This clonotype was picked up many times. The chain links TRBV3-1 to TRBJ1-5; D is ambiguous. Trimming removed 1 base from V and 2 bases from J, with 9 bases in between. This CDR3 spans 15 amino acids. Germline V lookup: CDR1 LGHDT, CDR2 YNNKEL (reference sequence). DNA of the CDR3: TGTGCCAGCAGCCAAGGTCACAGCCGCAATCAGCCCCAGCATTTT. It encodes CASSQGHSRNQPQHF.

This clonotype appeared a single time. It is likely a read error, because the conserved phenylalanine at the end of the CDR3 is missing. The V gene is TRBV28, the J gene TRBJ2-7; no definite D call. V was cut by 3 bases and J by 5 bases, with 11 bases left in between. Per germline, CDR1 MDHEN and CDR2 SYDVKM. This CDR3 is 13 amino acids long. The chain's CDR3 is CASSLVPRDEQYI. CDR3 bases: TGTGCCAGCAGTTTGGTCCCCCGGGACGAGCAGTACATC.

This clonotype was picked up many times. The chain is built from TRBV27 and TRBJ1-5; D not resolved. Germline V gene sequence: CDR1 MNHEY, CDR2 SMNVEV (reference sequence). Trimming removed 3 bases at V and 6 bases at J, with 9 bases between. There are 13 residues in the CDR3. The CDR3 region has the DNA TGTGCCAGCAGTTTCGCGGGTTTTCAGCCCCAGCATTTT. Translation: CASSFAGFQPQHF.

This clonotype was seen more than once but under ten times. The chain links TRBV10-2 to TRBJ2-3; 7 bases match TRBD2. Germline V gene sequence: CDR1 WSHSY, CDR2 SAAADI. V shed 11 bases and J 0 bases; nucleotides not matched to a gene: 5. This CDR3 region has 13 residues. In DNA form, the CDR3 reads TGCGCCGGGTCCGGGGGGAGCACAGATACGCAGTATTTT. It codes for CAGSGGSTDTQYF.

On this clonotype itself: A much larger clone is a single base away; this may be a read error. The J gene is TRBJ2-1, the V gene TRBV7-2; unclear D gene. The CDR3 length is 14 residues. V was cut by 4 bases and J by 4 bases, with 11 bases left in between. The germline CDR1 and CDR2 sequences are SGHTA and FQGNSA. CDR3 coding DNA: TGTGCCAGCAGCTCATATTCCAAATACAATGAGCAGTTCTTC. Amino acid sequence: CASSSYSKYNEQFF.

The chain links TRBV4-1 to TRBJ1-4; 9 bases line up with TRBD1. V lost 0 bases, J lost 7 bases, and 6 bases stayed unmatched. There are 16 residues in the CDR3. Germline CDR1 and CDR2: MGHRA and YSYEKL. CDR3 in amino acids: CASSQEWNRGPEKLFF. The CDR3 DNA follows: TGCGCCAGCAGCCAAGAATGGAACAGGGGGCCTGAAAAACTGTTTTTT.

The gene calls are TRBV13 and TRBJ2-7; 7 bases line up with TRBD1. V gave up 5 bases and J gave up 2 bases; unmatched junction bases: 9. This CDR3 is 15 amino acids long. Germline CDR1 reads PRHDT; CDR2 reads FYEKMQ (reference sequence). The CDR3 coding sequence is TGTGCCAGCAGCGCGGACAGGCAGACCACCTACGAGCAGTACTTC. Translating it yields CASSADRQTTYEQYF.

The V call is TRBV3-1, the J call TRBJ2-7, with TRBD2 matching over 13 bases. The V gene end was trimmed by 5 bases and the J gene end by 3 bases; junction bases not matched to a gene: 13. CDR1 is LGHDT, CDR2 YNNKEL, per germline (reference sequence). The length of the CDR3 is 18 residues. The CDR3 coding sequence is TGTGCCAGCAGCTCGAGGACTAGCGGGGGCCCATTTTACTACGAGCAGTACTTC. It codes for CASSSRTSGGPFYYEQYF.

This clonotype is a singleton in its sample. This may be a read error: a much more frequent sequence differs by one nucleotide. This chain joins TRBV10-3 and TRBJ2-7, with D possibly being TRBD2 (6 bases). This CDR3 comprises 11 residues. Germline-derived CDR1 and CDR2 are ENHRY and SYGVKD. Between the trimmed V and J ends, which lost 8 bases and 4 bases, there was a span of 9 bases. This CDR3 reads CAIEDYYEQYF. CDR3 sequence (DNA): TGTGCCATCGAGGACTATTACGAGCAGTACTTC.